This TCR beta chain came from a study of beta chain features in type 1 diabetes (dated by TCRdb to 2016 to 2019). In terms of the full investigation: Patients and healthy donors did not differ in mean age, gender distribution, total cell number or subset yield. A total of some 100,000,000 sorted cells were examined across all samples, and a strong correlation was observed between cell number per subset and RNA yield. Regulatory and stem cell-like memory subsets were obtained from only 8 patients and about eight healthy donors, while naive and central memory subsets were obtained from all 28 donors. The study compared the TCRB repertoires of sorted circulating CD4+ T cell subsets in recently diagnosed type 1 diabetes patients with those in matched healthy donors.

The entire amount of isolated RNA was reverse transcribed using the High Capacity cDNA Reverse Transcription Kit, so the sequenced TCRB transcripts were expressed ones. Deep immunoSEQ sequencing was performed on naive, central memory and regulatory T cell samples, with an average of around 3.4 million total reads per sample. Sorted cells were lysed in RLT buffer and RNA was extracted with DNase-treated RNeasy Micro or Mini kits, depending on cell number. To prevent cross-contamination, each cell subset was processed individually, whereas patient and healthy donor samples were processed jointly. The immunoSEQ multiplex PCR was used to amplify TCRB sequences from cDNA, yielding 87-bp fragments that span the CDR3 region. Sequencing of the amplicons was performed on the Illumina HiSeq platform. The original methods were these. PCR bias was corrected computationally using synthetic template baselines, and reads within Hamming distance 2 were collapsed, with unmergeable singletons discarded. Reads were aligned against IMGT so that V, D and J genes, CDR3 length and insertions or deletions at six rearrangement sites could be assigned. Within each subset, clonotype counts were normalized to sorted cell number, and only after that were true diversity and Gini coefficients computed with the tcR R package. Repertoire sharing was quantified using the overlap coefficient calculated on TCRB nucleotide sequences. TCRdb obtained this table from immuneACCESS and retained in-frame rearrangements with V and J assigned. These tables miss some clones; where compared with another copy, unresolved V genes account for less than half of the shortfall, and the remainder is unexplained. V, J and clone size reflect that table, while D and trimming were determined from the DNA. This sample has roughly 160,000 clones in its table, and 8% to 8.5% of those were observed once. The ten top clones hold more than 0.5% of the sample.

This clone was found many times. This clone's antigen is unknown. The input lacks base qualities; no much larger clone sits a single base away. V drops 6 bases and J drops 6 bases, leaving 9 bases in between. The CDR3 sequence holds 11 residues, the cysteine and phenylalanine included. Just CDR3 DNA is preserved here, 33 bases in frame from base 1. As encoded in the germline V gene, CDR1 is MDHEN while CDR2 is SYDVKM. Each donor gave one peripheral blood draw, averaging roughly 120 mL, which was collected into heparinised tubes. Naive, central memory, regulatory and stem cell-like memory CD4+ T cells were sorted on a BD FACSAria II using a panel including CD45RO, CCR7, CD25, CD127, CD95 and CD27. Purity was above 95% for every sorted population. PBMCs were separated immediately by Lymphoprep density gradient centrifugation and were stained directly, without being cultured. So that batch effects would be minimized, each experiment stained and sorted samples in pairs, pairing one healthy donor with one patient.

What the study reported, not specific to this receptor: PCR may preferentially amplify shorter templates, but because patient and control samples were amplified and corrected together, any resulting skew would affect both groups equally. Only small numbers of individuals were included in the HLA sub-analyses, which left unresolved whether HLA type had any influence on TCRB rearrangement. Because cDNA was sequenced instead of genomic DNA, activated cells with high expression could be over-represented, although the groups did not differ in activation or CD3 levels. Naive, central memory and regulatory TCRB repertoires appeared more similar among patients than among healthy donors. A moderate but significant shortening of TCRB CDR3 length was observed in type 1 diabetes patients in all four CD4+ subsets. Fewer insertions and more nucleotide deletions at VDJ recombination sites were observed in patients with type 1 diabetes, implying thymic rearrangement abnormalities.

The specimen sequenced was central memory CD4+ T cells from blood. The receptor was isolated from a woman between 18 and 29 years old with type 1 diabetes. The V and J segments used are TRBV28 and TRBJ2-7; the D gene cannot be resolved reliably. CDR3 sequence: CASSRYSEQYF. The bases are TGTGCCAGCAGCCGGTACTCCGAGCAGTACTTC.